What follows is one T cell receptor (beta chain) and its context. This entry is derived from a study of T cell responses to AZD1222 COVID-19 vaccine. Trimming cost V 7 bases and J 3 bases, with 16 bases left between them. CDR1 and CDR2 from the germline V gene are MNHEY and SMNVEV (reference sequence). This CDR3 has 15 residues. Generated by immunoSEQ multiplex PCR, the TCRdb table keeps only in-frame clones and is missing some. The sample yields some 120,000 clones, around 85% seen once. The chain recombines TRBV27 with TRBJ1-5; D remains ambiguous. This clonotype originated in an adult in good health. The source was peripheral blood, collected on day 0 of MenACWY control vaccination. As DNA, the CDR3 is TGTGCCAGCATGGAGGCCTTCAACCCCAATCAGCCCCAGCATTTT. The encoded protein is CASMEAFNPNQPQHF.